This is a list of T cell receptor beta chains from one sample in a study of technical replicates of blood from several donors. TCRdb's copy holds only in-frame clones and misses some; the assay was immunoSEQ multiplex PCR. The table shows tens of thousands of clones, with 96% occurring only once. Sequencing was done on a sample of T cells isolated from PBMCs. The receptor source for this set is a human donor in good health. Each CDR3 is given with its conserved first and last residue. D genes are given only for firm matches. Where a row states a size, it is once, few, many or the class of an expanded clone; other rows omit it.

d_gene: -
abundance: once
j_gene: TRBJ2-1
v_gene: TRBV6-5
CDR3nt: TGTGCCAGCAGTTGGGCGAATGAGCAGTTCTTC
CDR3aa: CASSWANEQFF

d_gene: -
abundance: -
j_gene: TRBJ1-1
v_gene: TRBV6-1
CDR3nt: TGTGCCAGCAGTGAGCAGGGAGGCACTGAAGCTTTCTTT
CDR3aa: CASSEQGGTEAFF

d_gene: -
abundance: -
j_gene: TRBJ1-4
v_gene: TRBV13
CDR3nt: TGTGCCAGCAGCCGATACGGGGTTGACACTAATGAAAAACTGTTTTTT
CDR3aa: CASSRYGVDTNEKLFF

d_gene: TRBD2
abundance: once
j_gene: TRBJ2-2
v_gene: TRBV29-1
CDR3nt: TGCAGCGTTGACAGCGGGGCGAACACCGGGGAGCTGTTTTTT
CDR3aa: CSVDSGANTGELFF

d_gene: -
abundance: -
j_gene: TRBJ2-6
v_gene: TRBV28
CDR3nt: TGTGCCAGCAGGCGGGGATTCGCTGGGGCCAACGTCCTGACTTTC
CDR3aa: CASRRGFAGANVLTF

d_gene: -
abundance: few
j_gene: TRBJ2-5
v_gene: TRBV20-1
CDR3nt: TGCAGTGCTCAAACCGGGACCCAGTACTTC
CDR3aa: CSAQTGTQYF

d_gene: -
abundance: -
j_gene: TRBJ1-6
v_gene: TRBV2
CDR3nt: TGTGCCAGCAGTGGACACCTCTGGGATTCACCCCTCCACTTT
CDR3aa: CASSGHLWDSPLHF

d_gene: TRBD1
abundance: -
j_gene: TRBJ2-7
v_gene: TRBV14
CDR3nt: TGTGCCAGCAGCCACCGACGTGGGGACAGTGGCTACGAGCAGTACTTC
CDR3aa: CASSHRRGDSGYEQYF

d_gene: -
abundance: -
j_gene: TRBJ1-5
v_gene: TRBV5-8
CDR3nt: TGTGCCAGCCGCGCAACCCTTTATAGCAATCAGCCCCAGCATTTT
CDR3aa: CASRATLYSNQPQHF

d_gene: TRBD1
abundance: -
j_gene: TRBJ1-5
v_gene: TRBV6-5
CDR3nt: TGTGCCAGCAGTCCAGGGACAGGGGGCAATCAGCCCCAGCATTTT
CDR3aa: CASSPGTGGNQPQHF

d_gene: -
abundance: -
j_gene: TRBJ2-1
v_gene: TRBV5-8
CDR3nt: TGTGCCAGCAGCCCCCGGGGGTCCTACAATGAGCAGTTCTTC
CDR3aa: CASSPRGSYNEQFF

d_gene: TRBD1
abundance: -
j_gene: TRBJ2-1
v_gene: TRBV14
CDR3nt: TGTGCCAGCAGCCCGGGGACAGGGGTTGCCAATGAGCAGTTCTTC
CDR3aa: CASSPGTGVANEQFF

d_gene: -
abundance: once
j_gene: TRBJ1-1
v_gene: TRBV11-3
CDR3nt: TGTGCCAGCAGCTTAGAGGCGGGGAACACTGAAGCTTTCTTT
CDR3aa: CASSLEAGNTEAFF

d_gene: -
abundance: -
j_gene: TRBJ2-5
v_gene: TRBV5-4
CDR3nt: TGTGCCAGCAGCTTGCGACGGGGGTGGGGTTTGGAGACCCAGTACTTC
CDR3aa: CASSLRRGWGLETQYF

d_gene: TRBD2
abundance: -
j_gene: TRBJ2-5
v_gene: TRBV15
CDR3nt: TGTGCCACCAGCGATAAGCGGGAGGGCCAAAAGACCCAGTACTTC
CDR3aa: CATSDKREGQKTQYF

d_gene: -
abundance: -
j_gene: TRBJ2-3
v_gene: TRBV6-1
CDR3nt: TGTGCCAGCAGTGTTGCCCCGCAGGGAAGCACAGATACGCAGTATTTT
CDR3aa: CASSVAPQGSTDTQYF

d_gene: -
abundance: -
j_gene: TRBJ1-1
v_gene: TRBV7-8
CDR3nt: TGTGCCAGCAGCACCGGGTTGATTTCTGAAGCTTTCTTT
CDR3aa: CASSTGLISEAFF